Given below is one TCR beta chain in context. Its antigen is as yet unknown. The sample comes from a study of T cell responses to AZD1222 COVID-19 vaccine. At the level of the study: Second-dose groups at about 4 or about 12 weeks were pooled. Study findings and constraints: Rises in breadth and depth of Spike-specific TCRs came after two AZD1222 doses. Possibly, clonal diversity was underestimated; donors were largely white British and included more females. Of the AZD1222 recipients, only five to seven were seropositive at baseline.

CDR1 and CDR2 from the germline V gene are SGHRS and YFSETQ. This CDR3 is built from 16 residues. Trimming shortened V by 3 bases and J by 3 bases, and 16 bases separated the two germline ends. Clones were sequenced by immunoSEQ multiplex PCR, and TCRdb holds only the in-frame ones, with some missing. The data hold about 140,000 clones, with approximately 90% observed a single time. The sequence was obtained from an adult in good health. The chain links TRBV5-1 to TRBJ2-1; D could derive from TRBD1 or TRBD2 (5 bases each). The sequencing used peripheral blood, collected on day 0 of AZD1222 vaccination. CDR3 protein: CASSSVRGVVYNEQFF. DNA of the CDR3: TGCGCCAGCAGCTCCGTTAGGGGAGTTGTCTACAATGAGCAGTTCTTC.